A single sample gave rise to the 20 T cell receptor beta chains below, sequenced in a study of spatial heterogeneity in lung cancer. Time point reported: sample taken at primary tumor resection. TCRdb ran MiXCR on the 5' RACE reads and lists one entry per CDR3 protein. The sample carries about 3,000 distinct CDR3 sequences, approximately 3% recorded once. Here the sequenced sample was normal lung tissue next to the tumor, taken at surgery. All receptors come from a male donor with early-stage non-small cell lung cancer.

Within the sample, this clonotype is medium-sized (0.01 to 0.1%). The gene calls are TRBV10-3 and TRBJ2-7; D is perhaps TRBD2 (6 bases). V lost 1 base and J lost 7, with 14 bases in between. Germline V gene lookup returns CDR1 ENHRY and CDR2 SYGVKD. The CDR3 sequence is 14 residues long. CDR3: CAISELAGSGEQYF. The CDR3 DNA sequence: TGTGCCATCAGTGAGTTGGCGGGGAGTGGGGAGCAGTACTTC.

This clonotype is medium-sized. The chain couples TRBV6-1 to TRBJ2-2; 8 bases fit TRBD1. The CDR3 sequence is 15 residues long. Germline V gives CDR1 MNHNS, CDR2 SASEGT. The junction had 7 bases not matched to a gene; V was cut back by 5 bases and J by 5 bases. The CDR3 loop is CASSNRGTGTGELFF. The CDR3 region has the DNA TGTGCCAGCAGTAACAGGGGGACGGGTACCGGGGAGCTGTTTTTT.

In this sample, this clonotype is medium-sized (0.01 to 0.1%). The chain employs TRBV3-1 and TRBJ2-1; possibly TRBD1 for D (6 bases). Germline V gene data show CDR1 as LGHDT and CDR2 as YNNKEL (reference sequence). V lost 2 bases, J lost 9 bases, and 8 bases lay in between. There are 12 residues in the CDR3. DNA for the CDR3: TGTGCCAGCAGCCAATCCAGGGGTGAGCAGTTCTTC. As protein: CASSQSRGEQFF.

This clonotype showed up many times. This chain joins TRBV27 and TRBJ2-7; 7 nucleotides match TRBD2. CDR1 is MNHEY and CDR2 is SMNVEV in the germline V gene (reference sequence). J lost 5 bases, V lost 6 bases, and 7 bases had no gene match. The CDR3 consists of 13 residues. CDR3 coding DNA: TGTGCCAGCAGAGGTCGGGAGGTCCACGAGCAGTACTTC. This codes for CASRGREVHEQYF.

This clonotype is categorized as medium-sized. The J gene is TRBJ2-2, the V gene TRBV20-1; D may be TRBD1 (7 bases). The germline CDR1 and CDR2 sequences are DFQATT and SNEGSKA (reference sequence). Between the trimmed V and J ends, which lost 5 bases and 4 bases, there was a span of 20 bases. The CDR3 sequence is 16 residues long. The CDR3, as DNA: TGCAGTGCTCCTTATAGCAGGGGGGTGGCCACCGGGGAGCTGTTTTTT. Residues: CSAPYSRGVATGELFF.

In its sample, this clonotype was seen many times. This chain connects TRBV7-9 to TRBJ2-3; a weak D match, TRBD1 (7 bases). Trimming shortened V by 4 bases and J by 3 bases, and 17 bases separated the two germline ends. The CDR3 has 16 amino acids. Looked up from germline, CDR1 is SEHNR and CDR2 is FQNEAQ (reference sequence). The CDR3 spells CASSYYQGGSTDTQYF. In DNA, the CDR3 is TGTGCCAGCAGCTACTATCAGGGGGGATCGACAGATACGCAGTATTTT.

CDR3 amino acids: CASSSLRGSLNTGELFF. DNA for the CDR3: TGTGCCAGCAGCTCCCTTCGCGGGAGTCTGAACACCGGGGAGCTGTTTTTT. This chain links TRBV11-1 with TRBJ2-2, with 7 bases lining up with TRBD2. CDR3 length: 17 residues. The ends lost 4 bases at V and 1 base at J; junction bases unmatched: 9. The germline V gene encodes CDR1 SGHAT and CDR2 FQDESV (reference sequence). Full variable domain (missing parts from reference TRBV11-1 and TRBJ2-2): EAEVAQSPRYKITEKSQAVAFWCDPISGHATLYWYRQILGQGPELLVQFQDESVVDDSQLPKDRFSAERLKGVDSTLKIQPAELGDSAMYLCASSSLRGSLNTGELFFGEGSRLTVL.

This clonotype is classed as medium-sized. This chain connects TRBV18 to TRBJ1-4; 9 bases agree with TRBD1. V was clipped by 3 bases and J by 8 bases; unmatched bases: 1. CDR3 length equals 13 residues. The germline V gene encodes CDR1 KGHSH and CDR2 LQKENI. The CDR3 region has the DNA TGTGCCAGCTCACCCGGGACAGGGGAAAAACTGTTTTTT. The encoded protein is CASSPGTGEKLFF.

This clonotype was seen at least ten times. The genes are TRBV7-6 and TRBJ2-3, with 11 nucleotides matching TRBD2. The CDR3 extends over 16 amino acids. Germline V lookup: CDR1 SGHVS, CDR2 FNYEAQ. V lost 5 bases and J lost 1; bases outside the gene matches: 5. The CDR3, as DNA: TGTGCCAGCAGCCCCCGACTAGCGGGGCGCACAGATACGCAGTATTTT. Translating it yields CASSPRLAGRTDTQYF.

Within the sample, this clonotype is medium-sized. The chain joins TRBV20-1 to TRBJ2-7; D possibly corresponds to TRBD1 (5 bases). Between the trimmed V and J ends, which lost 0 bases and 6 bases, there was a span of 15 bases. This CDR3 is 14 amino acids long. The germline V gene has CDR1 DFQATT and CDR2 SNEGSKA (reference sequence). CDR3 DNA: TGCAGTGCTAGAGATGGCAGGGTCGCTACCGAGCAGTACTTC. Translated: CSARDGRVATEQYF.

This clonotype came up many times. V and J are TRBV19 and TRBJ2-6; D possibly corresponds to TRBD2 (6 bases). Deletions cut 7 bases from V and 0 bases from J, with 13 bases between. The germline V gene has CDR1 LNHDA and CDR2 SQIVND (reference sequence). The CDR3 consists of 16 residues. The CDR3 reads CASTPGLASGANVLTF. As DNA, the CDR3 is TGTGCCAGTACTCCGGGACTGGCCTCTGGGGCCAACGTCCTGACTTTC. Using reference TRBV19 and TRBJ2-6 for the parts outside the CDR3, the full variable domain is DGGITQSPKYLFRKEGQNVTLSCEQNLNHDAMYWYRQDPGQGLRLIYYSQIVNDFQKGDIAEGYSVSREKKESFPLTVTSAQKNPTAFYLCASTPGLASGANVLTFGAGSRLTVL.

This clonotype counts as medium-sized. The gene calls are TRBV7-8 and TRBJ2-5, with TRBD1 matching over 7 bases. Losses at the gene ends were 6 bases for V and 3 bases for J; bases not matched to a gene: 4. The CDR3 is 13 amino acids. Germline CDR1 reads SGHVS; CDR2 reads FQNEAQ. The CDR3 nucleotides read TGTGCCAGCAGTCAAGACAGGGAAGAGACCCAGTACTTC. Encoded protein: CASSQDREETQYF.

By its share, this clonotype is medium-sized. The gene calls are TRBV4-1 and TRBJ1-2; D remains ambiguous. Germline loops: CDR1 MGHRA, CDR2 YSYEKL. The ends were cut back, 2 bases at V and 0 bases at J, with 16 bases in the middle. CDR3 length equals 17 residues. The CDR3 DNA reads TGCGCCAGCAGCCAAACCATAACAGCCGTCCCTAACTATGGCTACACCTTC. Encoded protein: CASSQTITAVPNYGYTF.

This clonotype is deemed medium-sized. The J gene is TRBJ1-2, the V gene TRBV29-1; 7 bases line up with TRBD1. CDR3 size: 13 residues. The ends lost 7 bases at V and 0 bases at J; junction bases unmatched: 5. Germline-derived CDR1 and CDR2 are SQVTM and ANQGSEA. The CDR3: CSARQGANYGYTF. CDR3 nucleotide sequence: TGCAGCGCCCGACAGGGAGCTAACTATGGCTACACCTTC.

This clonotype counts as medium-sized. The genes are TRBV6-5 and TRBJ1-5, with 12 nucleotides matching TRBD1. The germline gives CDR1 MNHEY, CDR2 SVGAGI. The CDR3 runs 17 residues. The V gene end was trimmed by 6 bases and the J gene end by 2 bases; junction bases not matched to a gene: 8. CDR3 sequence: CASSGGQGASGNQPQHF. The CDR3 coding sequence is TGTGCCAGCAGCGGGGGACAGGGGGCATCGGGCAATCAGCCCCAGCATTTT.

The table lists this clonotype with many counts. The V and J genes are TRBV12-3 or TRBV12-4 and TRBJ2-5, with 9 bases matching TRBD1. The V segment lost 1 base and the J segment 4 bases; nucleotides outside the gene matches: 1. This CDR3 region has 14 residues. In DNA, the CDR3 is TGTGCCAGCAGTTTAGACAGGGGGCGAGAGACCCAGTACTTC. Translated, it gives CASSLDRGRETQYF.

This clonotype was seen at least ten times. The chain carries TRBV27 and TRBJ2-3, with 7 bases that match TRBD2. V lost 6 bases and J lost 4; bases outside the gene matches: 10. Germline V gene lookup returns CDR1 MNHEY and CDR2 SMNVEV (reference sequence). This CDR3 is built from 15 residues. CDR3 loop: CASSPPRETPDTQYF. In nucleotides, the CDR3 is TGTGCCAGCAGCCCTCCGCGGGAGACGCCAGATACGCAGTATTTT.

There are many counts of this clonotype. The rearrangement links TRBV5-4 to TRBJ1-4; 11 bases are shared with TRBD1. The CDR3 totals 18 residues. Losses at the gene ends were 3 bases for V and 0 bases for J; bases not matched to a gene: 7. The germline V gene encodes CDR1 SGHNT and CDR2 YYREEE (reference sequence). Written as DNA, the CDR3 is TGTGCCAGCAGCTCGGGACAGGGGGTTTACTCAACTAATGAAAAACTGTTTTTT. The encoded protein is CASSSGQGVYSTNEKLFF. Together with reference TRBV5-4 and TRBJ1-4, the CDR3 gives the full variable domain: ETGVTQSPTHLIKTRGQQVTLRCSSQSGHNTVSWYQQALGQGPQFIFQYYREEENGRGNFPPRFSGLQFPNYSSELNVNALELDDSALYLCASSSGQGVYSTNEKLFFGSGTQLSVL.

This clonotype is medium-sized in the sample. The rearrangement uses TRBV20-1 and TRBJ1-1; TRBD1 matches 7 bases. The CDR3 has 14 amino acids. The V gene end was trimmed by 0 bases and the J gene end by 1 base; junction bases not matched to a gene: 2. Germline lookup yields CDR1 DFQATT and CDR2 SNEGSKA (reference sequence). CDR3 protein: CSARDRTGNTEAFF. In nucleotides, the CDR3 is TGCAGTGCTAGAGACCGGACAGGGAACACTGAAGCTTTCTTT.

This clonotype was seen ten or more times. The chain couples TRBV7-2 to TRBJ1-5; D unclear. Trimming shortened V by 1 base and J by 6 bases, and 10 bases separated the two germline ends. Germline CDR1 and CDR2: SGHTA and FQGNSA. This CDR3 is 14 amino acids long. CDR3 amino acids: CASSLDSPGQPQHF. The CDR3 DNA follows: TGTGCCAGCAGCTTAGACAGTCCAGGTCAGCCCCAGCATTTT.